The rows below give T cell receptor beta chains drawn from one sample of a study of OX40 agonist ivuxolimab in advanced cancers. Sequenced by immunoSEQ multiplex PCR; TCRdb stores in-frame clones only, minus some. The sample holds about 35,000 clones, about four fifths seen once. Sequences were derived from CD4+ or CD8+ T cells sorted from blood, sampled in a trial of the OX40 agonist ivuxolimab. These receptors originate from an adult with an advanced solid tumor such as melanoma, head and neck, liver or kidney cancer. CDR3s include the opening cysteine and the closing phenylalanine or tryptophan. The D gene is left open where the match is weak. A row's size may be missing; if present it is once, few, many or a size class.

clone_size j_call d_call v_call cdr3_aa cdr3_nt
. TRBJ2-3 TRBD2 TRBV19 CASSIATSGGADTQYF TGTGCCAGTAGTATAGCAACTAGCGGGGGGGCAGATACGCAGTATTTT
. TRBJ2-2 TRBD1 TRBV4-3 CASSQETGTAGTGELFF TGCGCCAGCAGCCAAGAAACCGGGACAGCCGGGACCGGGGAGCTGTTTTTT
. TRBJ2-7 . TRBV6-1 CASSSRYEQYF TGTGCCAGCAGCTCCCGCTACGAGCAGTACTTC
. TRBJ2-5 . TRBV2 CASMWLPGETQYF TGTGCCAGCATGTGGTTGCCGGGTGAGACCCAGTACTTC
. TRBJ2-6 . TRBV7-9 CASSLATELGVLTF TGTGCCAGCAGCTTAGCGACAGAACTAGGCGTCCTGACTTTC
. TRBJ1-5 . TRBV19 CASSGGEQNNQPQHF TGTGCCAGTAGTGGGGGGGAACAGAACAATCAGCCCCAGCATTTT
. TRBJ1-3 . TRBV28 CASSATRGDAGNTIYF TGTGCCAGCAGTGCCACCCGAGGGGATGCTGGAAACACCATATATTTT
. TRBJ2-3 . TRBV6-5 CASSYSVGQGLNTQYF TGTGCCAGCAGTTACTCGGTGGGACAAGGCCTCAATACGCAGTATTTT
. TRBJ2-2 . TRBV4-3 CASSHDTPNTGELFF TGCGCCAGCAGCCATGACACCCCGAACACCGGGGAGCTGTTTTTT
. TRBJ2-3 . TRBV10-3 CAISPKETDTQYF TGTGCCATCAGCCCAAAGGAGACAGATACGCAGTATTTT
once TRBJ2-2 . TRBV9 CASTTNGERNTGELFF TGTGCCAGCACCACTAACGGGGAGAGGAACACCGGGGAGCTGTTTTTT
. TRBJ2-2 . TRBV11-1 CASSLELTGELFF TGTGCCAGCAGCTTAGAACTCACCGGGGAGCTGTTTTTT
. TRBJ1-4 . TRBV27 CASSGGWREKLFF TGTGCCAGCTCCGGGGGGTGGCGTGAAAAACTGTTTTTT
. TRBJ1-2 . TRBV18 CASSPSRGGYTF TGTGCCAGCTCACCTTCCAGGGGAGGCTACACCTTC
. TRBJ1-6 TRBD1 TRBV30 CAWSETGGNSPLHF TGTGCCTGGAGTGAGACAGGGGGAAATTCACCCCTCCACTTT
few TRBJ2-7 . TRBV21-1 CASSKGGTEGSSLSYEQYF TGTGCCAGCAGCAAAGGAGGGACAGAGGGGAGTTCGCTCTCCTACGAGCAGTACTTC
. TRBJ1-2 . TRBV28 CASLAGLGYGYTF TGTGCCAGCCTCGCCGGGCTAGGGTATGGCTACACCTTC
. TRBJ2-1 TRBD2 TRBV7-9 CASKSTGGSRNEQFF TGTGCCAGCAAATCTACTGGCGGGAGTAGAAATGAGCAGTTCTTC
. TRBJ2-3 . TRBV25-1 CASSDISSTDTQYF TGTGCCAGCTCCGACATTTCTAGCACAGATACGCAGTATTTT
. TRBJ2-7 . TRBV6-1 CATTGVGGSYEQYF TGTGCCACCACTGGGGTGGGGGGCTCCTACGAGCAGTACTTC